These T cell receptor beta chains were read from a single sample in a study of blood T cell repertoires in COVID-19. Libraries were prepared by immunoSEQ multiplex PCR; TCRdb keeps only in-frame clonotypes and omits some of them. The top ten hold 22% of the sample, which has about 160,000 clones, almost 85% seen once. Sequences were obtained from peripheral blood. The origin of the receptors is a woman of 80 years or more with acute or convalescent COVID-19. CDR3s include the opening cysteine and the closing phenylalanine or tryptophan. The D gene is left open where the match is weak. Size values are once, few and many counts, or a class for expanded clones, and some rows have none.

v_call: TRBV7-9
clone_size: NA
j_call: TRBJ2-3
d_call: NA
cdr3_aa: CASSSRQISTDTQYF
cdr3_nt: TGTGCCAGCAGCTCAAGACAGATTAGCACAGATACGCAGTATTTT

v_call: TRBV30
clone_size: once
j_call: TRBJ1-4
d_call: TRBD1
cdr3_aa: CAWSAGQGAEKLFF
cdr3_nt: TGTGCCTGGAGTGCGGGACAGGGGGCTGAAAAACTGTTTTTT

v_call: TRBV7-9
clone_size: NA
j_call: TRBJ1-2
d_call: NA
cdr3_aa: CASSTGTPLGGYTF
cdr3_nt: TGTGCCAGCAGCACCGGGACACCCCTGGGCGGCTACACCTTC

v_call: TRBV12-3/TRBV12-4
clone_size: NA
j_call: TRBJ1-2
d_call: NA
cdr3_aa: CASSLSGPYGYTF
cdr3_nt: TGTGCCAGCAGTCTTTCAGGGCCCTATGGCTACACCTTC

v_call: TRBV5-1
clone_size: NA
j_call: TRBJ1-6
d_call: NA
cdr3_aa: CASSLDSYSPLHF
cdr3_nt: TGCGCCAGCAGCTTGGACAGTTATTCACCCCTCCACTTT

v_call: TRBV14
clone_size: NA
j_call: TRBJ1-2
d_call: NA
cdr3_aa: CASSHQQGYGYTF
cdr3_nt: TGTGCCAGCAGCCACCAACAGGGTTATGGCTACACCTTC

v_call: TRBV9
clone_size: few
j_call: TRBJ2-7
d_call: TRBD2
cdr3_aa: CAFKLAGAEFYEQYF
cdr3_nt: TGTGCCTTCAAACTAGCGGGAGCGGAGTTCTACGAGCAGTACTTC

v_call: TRBV4-2
clone_size: few
j_call: TRBJ2-3
d_call: NA
cdr3_aa: CASSQGGVADTQYF
cdr3_nt: TGTGCCAGCAGCCAAGGAGGTGTGGCAGATACGCAGTATTTT

v_call: TRBV5-1
clone_size: few
j_call: TRBJ2-7
d_call: TRBD1
cdr3_aa: CASSLEGGPYEQYF
cdr3_nt: TGCGCCAGCAGCTTGGAAGGGGGCCCCTACGAGCAGTACTTC

v_call: TRBV9
clone_size: NA
j_call: TRBJ2-1
d_call: NA
cdr3_aa: CASSVARAPDLAEQFF
cdr3_nt: TGTGCCAGCAGCGTAGCGAGGGCGCCCGACTTAGCTGAGCAGTTCTTC

v_call: TRBV2
clone_size: many
j_call: TRBJ2-5
d_call: TRBD1
cdr3_aa: CASSTRQGETQYF
cdr3_nt: TGTGCCAGCAGTACCCGACAGGGGGAGACCCAGTACTTC

v_call: TRBV19
clone_size: NA
j_call: TRBJ1-5
d_call: NA
cdr3_aa: CASSIGPYQPQHF
cdr3_nt: TGTGCCAGTAGTATTGGGCCTTATCAGCCCCAGCATTTT

v_call: TRBV12-3/TRBV12-4
clone_size: NA
j_call: TRBJ2-5
d_call: TRBD2
cdr3_aa: CASSPSGKETQYF
cdr3_nt: TGTGCCAGCAGTCCTAGCGGGAAAGAGACCCAGTACTTC

v_call: TRBV6-5
clone_size: NA
j_call: TRBJ2-5
d_call: TRBD1
cdr3_aa: CASSRDRQETQYF
cdr3_nt: TGTGCCAGCAGCCGGGACAGGCAAGAGACCCAGTACTTC

v_call: TRBV7-2
clone_size: NA
j_call: TRBJ1-3
d_call: TRBD1
cdr3_aa: CASSFRQGYTNTIYF
cdr3_nt: TGTGCCAGCAGCTTCCGACAGGGGTACACAAACACCATATATTTT

v_call: TRBV7-2
clone_size: once
j_call: TRBJ1-1
d_call: NA
cdr3_aa: CASSLVPGLVLNTEAFF
cdr3_nt: TGTGCCAGCAGCTTAGTCCCAGGGTTGGTGTTAAACACTGAAGCTTTCTTT

v_call: TRBV7-9
clone_size: NA
j_call: TRBJ1-1
d_call: TRBD1
cdr3_aa: CASTTGQGTTEAFF
cdr3_nt: TGTGCCAGCACTACGGGACAGGGAACCACTGAAGCTTTCTTT

v_call: TRBV19
clone_size: NA
j_call: TRBJ1-5
d_call: NA
cdr3_aa: CASSIGAGNSNQPQHF
cdr3_nt: TGTGCCAGTAGTATAGGGGCAGGGAATAGCAATCAGCCCCAGCATTTT

v_call: TRBV3-1/TRBV3-2
clone_size: NA
j_call: TRBJ2-1
d_call: TRBD1
cdr3_aa: CASSVRQGPNEQFF
cdr3_nt: TGTGCCAGCAGCGTTCGACAGGGACCCAATGAGCAGTTCTTC

v_call: TRBV9
clone_size: NA
j_call: TRBJ2-7
d_call: NA
cdr3_aa: CASSVLSLGHEQYF
cdr3_nt: TGTGCCAGCAGCGTATTATCCCTTGGCCACGAGCAGTACTTC

v_call: TRBV7-2
clone_size: once
j_call: TRBJ2-3
d_call: TRBD1
cdr3_aa: CASSQTGSVDTQYF
cdr3_nt: TGTGCCAGCAGCCAGACAGGGTCTGTTGATACGCAGTATTTT

v_call: TRBV10-2
clone_size: NA
j_call: TRBJ2-7
d_call: NA
cdr3_aa: CASSDTRNEQYF
cdr3_nt: TGCGCCAGCAGTGACACGCGGAACGAGCAGTACTTC

v_call: TRBV5-1
clone_size: NA
j_call: TRBJ2-1
d_call: TRBD1
cdr3_aa: CASSLDRGNEQFF
cdr3_nt: TGCGCCAGCAGCTTGGACAGGGGCAATGAGCAGTTCTTC

v_call: TRBV10-1
clone_size: NA
j_call: TRBJ2-2
d_call: NA
cdr3_aa: CASSDGWTNTGELFF
cdr3_nt: TGCGCCAGCAGTGACGGGTGGACGAACACCGGGGAGCTGTTTTTT

v_call: TRBV7-6
clone_size: NA
j_call: TRBJ2-1
d_call: TRBD2
cdr3_aa: CASSPPRTSYDNEQFF
cdr3_nt: TGTGCCAGCAGCCCCCCGAGGACTAGCTACGACAATGAGCAGTTCTTC

v_call: TRBV5-6
clone_size: NA
j_call: TRBJ1-5
d_call: TRBD1
cdr3_aa: CASSRTGGDLNNQPQHF
cdr3_nt: TGTGCCAGCAGCCGGACAGGGGGTGACTTGAATAATCAGCCCCAGCATTTT

v_call: TRBV7-2
clone_size: NA
j_call: TRBJ2-1
d_call: TRBD1
cdr3_aa: CASTRTGGTGTAYNEQFF
cdr3_nt: TGTGCCAGCACCCGGACAGGGGGTACCGGGACCGCCTACAATGAGCAGTTCTTC

v_call: TRBV13
clone_size: NA
j_call: TRBJ2-1
d_call: TRBD2
cdr3_aa: CASSGRISGSPQEQFF
cdr3_nt: TGTGCCAGCAGCGGGCGAATTAGCGGGTCCCCCCAGGAGCAGTTCTTC

v_call: TRBV27
clone_size: many
j_call: TRBJ1-2
d_call: NA
cdr3_aa: CATGGGVNYGYTF
cdr3_nt: TGTGCCACCGGGGGAGGGGTGAACTATGGCTACACCTTC

v_call: TRBV2
clone_size: NA
j_call: TRBJ2-7
d_call: TRBD2
cdr3_aa: CASSGGSGREERLYEQYF
cdr3_nt: TGTGCCAGCAGTGGGGGATCTGGGCGGGAGGAGAGACTCTACGAGCAGTACTTC

v_call: TRBV2
clone_size: NA
j_call: TRBJ1-1
d_call: NA
cdr3_aa: CASSVWTTEAFF
cdr3_nt: TGTGCCAGCAGTGTCTGGACTACTGAAGCTTTCTTT

v_call: TRBV12-2
clone_size: NA
j_call: TRBJ2-4
d_call: NA
cdr3_aa: CASVGGSKNIQYF
cdr3_nt: TGTGCAAGCGTAGGAGGGTCCAAAAACATTCAGTACTTC

v_call: TRBV19
clone_size: many
j_call: TRBJ1-1
d_call: NA
cdr3_aa: CASSTGTGTEAFF
cdr3_nt: TGTGCCAGTAGCACCGGCACAGGAACTGAAGCTTTCTTT

v_call: TRBV2
clone_size: NA
j_call: TRBJ2-1
d_call: TRBD2
cdr3_aa: CASRISGRTYNEQFF
cdr3_nt: TGTGCCAGCAGGATTAGCGGGAGAACATACAATGAGCAGTTCTTC

v_call: TRBV11-2
clone_size: few
j_call: TRBJ2-2
d_call: NA
cdr3_aa: CASTLVTSRNTGELFF
cdr3_nt: TGTGCCAGCACCTTAGTTACTAGCCGGAACACCGGGGAGCTGTTTTTT